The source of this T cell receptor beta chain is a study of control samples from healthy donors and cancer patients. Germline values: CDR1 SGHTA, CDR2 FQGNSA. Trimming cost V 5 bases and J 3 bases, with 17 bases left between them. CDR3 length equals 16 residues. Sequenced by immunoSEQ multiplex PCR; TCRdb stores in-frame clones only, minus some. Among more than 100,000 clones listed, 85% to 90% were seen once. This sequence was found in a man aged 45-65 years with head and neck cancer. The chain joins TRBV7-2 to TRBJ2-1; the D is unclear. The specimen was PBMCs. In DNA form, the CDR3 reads TGTGCCAGCAGCGCCCTTGATCGGGCCCGCTACAATGAGCAGTTCTTC. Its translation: CASSALDRARYNEQFF.